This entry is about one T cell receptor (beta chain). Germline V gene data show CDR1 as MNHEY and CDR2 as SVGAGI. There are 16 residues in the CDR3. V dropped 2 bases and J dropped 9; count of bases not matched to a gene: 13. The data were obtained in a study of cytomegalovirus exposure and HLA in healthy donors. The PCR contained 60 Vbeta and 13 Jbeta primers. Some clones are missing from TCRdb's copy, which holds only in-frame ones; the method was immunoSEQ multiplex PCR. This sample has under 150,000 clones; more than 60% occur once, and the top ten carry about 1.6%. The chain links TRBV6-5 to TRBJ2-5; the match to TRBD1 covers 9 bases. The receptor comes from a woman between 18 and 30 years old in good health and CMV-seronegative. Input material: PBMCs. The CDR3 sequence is CASSYLLGTGIMAQYF. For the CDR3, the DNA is TGTGCCAGCAGTTACCTATTAGGGACAGGGATCATGGCCCAGTACTTC.